Listed below are T cell receptor beta chains from one sample, sequenced in a study of shared clonotypes between healthy human individuals. TCRdb keeps only in-frame clones here, not all; method: immunoSEQ multiplex PCR. The sample has about 2.3 million clones, 85% to 95% seen once; the top ten hold 0.37%. The specimen was naive CD4+ T cells from PBMCs. The receptors were sampled from a man aged 18 to 29 in good health. Some clones in this sample may be carry-over from other donors' samples. Both conserved end residues are part of each CDR3. Each record gives: clone size, J gene, D gene, V gene, CDR3 protein, CDR3 DNA. A D gene is named only where the DNA matches it firmly. The size field is filled for only some rows; it gives once, few, many or a size class.

clone size: NA; J gene: TRBJ2-7; D gene: NA; V gene: TRBV28; CDR3 protein: CASSSPGRLYEQYF; CDR3 DNA: TGTGCCAGCAGTTCCCCAGGGCGACTCTACGAGCAGTACTTC
clone size: NA; J gene: TRBJ2-1; D gene: NA; V gene: TRBV27; CDR3 protein: CASSFFGRTRNEQFF; CDR3 DNA: TGTGCCAGCAGTTTCTTCGGTAGGACACGTAATGAGCAGTTCTTC
clone size: NA; J gene: TRBJ2-2; D gene: TRBD2; V gene: TRBV6-1; CDR3 protein: CASPSGTFPTGELFF; CDR3 DNA: TGTGCCAGCCCTAGCGGGACTTTCCCCACCGGGGAGCTGTTTTTT
clone size: NA; J gene: TRBJ2-1; D gene: TRBD1; V gene: TRBV6-5; CDR3 protein: CASRKTGDPYNEQFF; CDR3 DNA: TGTGCCAGCAGGAAGACAGGGGATCCCTACAATGAGCAGTTCTTC
clone size: once; J gene: TRBJ1-2; D gene: NA; V gene: TRBV4-3; CDR3 protein: CASSQDRPYYGYTF; CDR3 DNA: TGCGCCAGCAGCCAAGATCGGCCTTACTATGGCTACACCTTC
clone size: NA; J gene: TRBJ1-2; D gene: NA; V gene: TRBV2; CDR3 protein: CASSEVAGDGYTF; CDR3 DNA: TGTGCCAGCAGTGAAGTAGCCGGGGATGGCTACACCTTC
clone size: NA; J gene: TRBJ2-1; D gene: TRBD2; V gene: TRBV4-1; CDR3 protein: CASSQDQTSGREQFF; CDR3 DNA: TGCGCCAGCAGCCAAGATCAGACTAGCGGGAGGGAGCAGTTCTTC
clone size: NA; J gene: TRBJ2-3; D gene: NA; V gene: TRBV2; CDR3 protein: CASRQSGLIYTDTQYF; CDR3 DNA: TGTGCCAGCAGGCAGTCCGGGCTAATTTACACAGATACGCAGTATTTT
clone size: NA; J gene: TRBJ2-5; D gene: TRBD1; V gene: TRBV5-4; CDR3 protein: CASSLSRTGQETQYF; CDR3 DNA: TGTGCCAGCAGCTTGAGCCGGACAGGTCAAGAGACCCAGTACTTC
clone size: NA; J gene: TRBJ2-2; D gene: NA; V gene: TRBV7-9; CDR3 protein: CASSLGLANTGELFF; CDR3 DNA: TGTGCCAGCAGCCTAGGTCTAGCGAACACCGGGGAGCTGTTTTTT
clone size: once; J gene: TRBJ2-7; D gene: NA; V gene: TRBV4-1; CDR3 protein: CASSQNLPLDRMLREQYF; CDR3 DNA: TGCGCCAGCAGCCAAAACCTGCCGTTGGACAGAATGCTGAGAGAGCAGTACTTC
clone size: NA; J gene: TRBJ2-1; D gene: TRBD1; V gene: TRBV11-2; CDR3 protein: CASSVRRTGGQVPFF; CDR3 DNA: TGTGCCAGCAGCGTGAGAAGGACAGGGGGTCAAGTCCCGTTCTTC
clone size: once; J gene: TRBJ1-5; D gene: NA; V gene: TRBV7-2; CDR3 protein: CASSRGGRSNQPQHF; CDR3 DNA: TGTGCCAGCAGCCGAGGGGGTAGGAGCAATCAGCCCCAGCATTTT